The TCR beta chain under discussion was sequenced for a study of T cells after yellow fever vaccination. Points from the study as a whole: Researchers cautioned that FACS-sorted repertoires could harbor abundant clonotypes contaminating from the bulk population. Post-booster samples contained most primary-vaccination clones (around 96% CD4, roughly 88% CD8).

TCRdb fed the 5' RACE reads into MiXCR, producing one record per CDR3 protein. The data contain about 350,000 distinct CDR3 sequences, roughly 10% of them singletons. A word on this clonotype: What it binds is unknown.

Between the trimmed V and J ends, which lost 1 base and 5 bases, there was a span of 8 bases. CDR3 length equals 13 residues. Germline values: CDR1 LGHNA, CDR2 YNFKEQ. This TCR was recovered from a man aged 18 to 35 who received the YFV17D yellow fever vaccine. Sequencing was performed on PBMCs, taken on the day of the first yellow fever vaccination. V gene TRBV4-2 combines with J gene TRBJ1-2; D call uncertain. The CDR3 region has the DNA TGTGCCAGCAGCCAAGTAGGGCGGTATGGCTACACCTTC. Translating gives CASSQVGRYGYTF.